This T cell receptor beta chain was documented in a study of beta chain features in type 1 diabetes. Study-level points and caveats: Individuals with type 1 diabetes displayed fewer insertions and more deletions at VDJ junctions. All four CD4+ subsets from Type 1 diabetes patients carried moderately but significantly shorter TCRB CDR3s.

Of the isolated RNA, all was reverse transcribed, and so the sequenced material was expressed TCRB transcripts. Some 3.6 million reads per sample were averaged for naive, central memory and regulatory samples. The table came from immunoSEQ multiplex PCR; TCRdb's copy has only in-frame clones and leaves some out. Here the sample spans about 230,000 clones, over 7.5% being singletons. Each population that was sorted was more than 98% pure. There are 14 residues in the CDR3. V shed 0 bases and J 7 bases; nucleotides not matched to a gene: 2. Per germline, CDR1 SGHNT and CDR2 YYREEE (reference sequence). Concerning this clone itself: The target antigen is unknown.

Sample: naive CD4+ T cells from blood. The rearrangement joins TRBV5-4 to TRBJ1-4; 8 bases match TRBD1. This receptor was obtained from a woman younger than 35 in good health. In DNA form, the CDR3 reads TGTGCCAGCAGCTTGGGACAGGGGAGTGAAAAACTGTTTTTT. It yields the protein CASSLGQGSEKLFF.